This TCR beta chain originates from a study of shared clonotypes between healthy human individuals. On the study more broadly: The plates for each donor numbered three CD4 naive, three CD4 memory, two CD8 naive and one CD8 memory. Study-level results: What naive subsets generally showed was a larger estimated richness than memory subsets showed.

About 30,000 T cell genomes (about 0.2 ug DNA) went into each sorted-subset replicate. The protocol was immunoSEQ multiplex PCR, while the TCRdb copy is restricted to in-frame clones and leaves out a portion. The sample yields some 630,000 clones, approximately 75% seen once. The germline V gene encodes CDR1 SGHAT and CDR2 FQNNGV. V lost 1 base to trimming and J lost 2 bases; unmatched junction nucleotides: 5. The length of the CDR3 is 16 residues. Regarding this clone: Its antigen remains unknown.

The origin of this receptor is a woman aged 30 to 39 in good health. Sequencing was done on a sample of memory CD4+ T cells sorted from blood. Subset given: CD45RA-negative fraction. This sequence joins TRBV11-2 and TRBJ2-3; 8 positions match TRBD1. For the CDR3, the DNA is TGTGCCAGCAGCTTAGCCCTGACAGGGGTCACAGATACGCAGTATTTT. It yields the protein CASSLALTGVTDTQYF.